The T cell receptor (beta chain) under discussion was sequenced for a study of blood T cell repertoires in COVID-19. The data were produced by immunoSEQ multiplex PCR, yet TCRdb's version contains in-frame clones alone and is incomplete. Here the sample spans roughly 290,000 clones, over 80% being singletons. CDR1 and CDR2 (germline): MGHRA, YSYEKL. The CDR3 sequence is 15 residues long. The ends were cut back, 5 bases at V and 3 bases at J, with 17 bases in the middle. The sequencing input was peripheral blood. The origin of this receptor is a woman aged 45-65 years with active or convalescent COVID-19. The chain links TRBV4-1 to TRBJ2-7, with D tentatively TRBD2 (5 bases). The CDR3 region is CASSSGSGADYEQYF. Written as DNA, the CDR3 is TGCGCCAGCAGCTCGGGGAGCGGTGCGGACTACGAGCAGTACTTC.